This TCR beta chain was observed in a study of regulatory T cells in long-lasting Graves disease. This clonotype was recorded many times. Time point defined: newly diagnosed GD, antithyroid drugs for less than 3 months. PBMC-derived RNA was used for the TCR library. Patients with Graves' disease were diagnosed by American Thyroid Association guidelines. The TCR beta library used iRepertoire HTBI primers with Arm-PCR amplification of CDR3. TCRdb reprocessed the multiplex PCR reads with MiXCR, giving one entry per CDR3 protein. The repertoire consists of approximately 230,000 distinct CDR3 sequences, with roughly 18% occurring once and the leading ten covering over 20%. This clonotype originated in a female donor with Graves disease. The specimen comprised peripheral blood mononuclear cells (PBMCs), sampled at new diagnosis, from a patient treated with antithyroid drugs.

The CDR3 bases are TGTGCCAGCAGCTTACCAGGGAGTGGCTACACCTTC. This gives the protein CASSLPGSGYTF. The V gene is TRBV7-2, the J gene TRBJ1-2; D might be TRBD1 (5 bases). Per the germline V gene, CDR1 is SGHTA and CDR2 is FQGNSA. V was trimmed by 2 bases and J by 7 bases, leaving 8 bases between them. CDR3 length equals 12 residues.